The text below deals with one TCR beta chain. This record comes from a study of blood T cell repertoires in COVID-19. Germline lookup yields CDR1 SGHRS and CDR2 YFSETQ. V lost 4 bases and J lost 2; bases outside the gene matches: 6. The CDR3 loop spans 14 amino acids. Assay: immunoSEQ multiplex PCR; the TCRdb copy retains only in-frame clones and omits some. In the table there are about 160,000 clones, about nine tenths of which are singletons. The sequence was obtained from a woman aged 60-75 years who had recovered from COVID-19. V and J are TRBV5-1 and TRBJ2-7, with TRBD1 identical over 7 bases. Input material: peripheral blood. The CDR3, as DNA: TGCGCCAGCAGCGACCGACAGGGACCCTACGAGCAGTACTTC. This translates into CASSDRQGPYEQYF.